Listed here is a single T cell receptor beta chain. Its antigen is not known. This sample stems from a study of beta chain features in type 1 diabetes. Looking at the study overall: Examination of sorted cells across all samples involved around 100,000,000 cells. Study outcomes and limitations: TCRB CDR3 length was moderately but significantly reduced in all four CD4+ subsets of Type 1 diabetes patients. An over-representation of cells with high TCR expression could result from cDNA sequencing. There were fewer insertions and more deletions at the VDJ junctions of type 1 diabetes patients.

V was cut by 8 bases and J by 6 bases, with 16 bases left in between. This CDR3 spans 14 amino acids. CDR1 is SNHLY and CDR2 is FYNNEI in the germline V gene. As every portion of the isolated RNA was reverse transcribed, the sequencing read expressed TCRB transcripts. Produced via immunoSEQ multiplex PCR; TCRdb's table is partial and in-frame only. This table has 130,000 to 150,000 clones, 40% to 55% appearing once. This TCR was recovered from a man between 18 and 35 years old in good health. The chain recombines TRBV2 with TRBJ2-2; D is uncertain. The source material was Tregs from blood. This CDR3 is CASGQTAQAGELFF. The DNA of the CDR3 is TGTGCCAGCGGGCAGACGGCCCAAGCCGGGGAGCTGTTTTTT.